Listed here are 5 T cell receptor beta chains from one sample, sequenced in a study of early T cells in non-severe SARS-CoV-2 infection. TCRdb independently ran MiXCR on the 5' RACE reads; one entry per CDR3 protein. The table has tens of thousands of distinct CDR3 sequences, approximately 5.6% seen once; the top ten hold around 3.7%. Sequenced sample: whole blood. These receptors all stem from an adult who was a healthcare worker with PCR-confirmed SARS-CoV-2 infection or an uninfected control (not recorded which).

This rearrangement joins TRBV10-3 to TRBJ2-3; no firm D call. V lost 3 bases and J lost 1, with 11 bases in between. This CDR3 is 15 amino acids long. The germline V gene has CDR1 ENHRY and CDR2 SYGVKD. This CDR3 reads CAISEGVWGTDTQYF. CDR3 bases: TGTGCCATCAGTGAAGGAGTTTGGGGCACAGATACGCAGTATTTT.

This CDR3 reads CASSLQAPYEQYF. The CDR3 nucleotides read TGTGCCAGCAGCTTACAGGCCCCCTACGAGCAGTACTTC. The genes are TRBV11-2 and TRBJ2-7, with D uncertain. This CDR3 is 13 amino acids long. V shed 2 bases and J shed 2 bases, with 7 bases lying between them. Germline values: CDR1 SGHAT, CDR2 FQNNGV.

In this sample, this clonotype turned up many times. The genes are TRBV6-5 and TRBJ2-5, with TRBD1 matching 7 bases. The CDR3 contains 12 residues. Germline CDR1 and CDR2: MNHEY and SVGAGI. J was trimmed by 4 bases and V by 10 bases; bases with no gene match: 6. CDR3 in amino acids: CATSWTGETQYF. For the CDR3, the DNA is TGTGCCACCTCCTGGACAGGAGAGACCCAGTACTTC.

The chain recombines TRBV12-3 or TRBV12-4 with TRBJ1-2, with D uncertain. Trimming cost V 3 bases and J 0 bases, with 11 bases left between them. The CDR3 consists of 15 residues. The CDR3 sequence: CASSLRTTTNYGYTF. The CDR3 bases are TGTGCCAGCAGTTTGAGGACCACTACTAACTATGGCTACACCTTC.

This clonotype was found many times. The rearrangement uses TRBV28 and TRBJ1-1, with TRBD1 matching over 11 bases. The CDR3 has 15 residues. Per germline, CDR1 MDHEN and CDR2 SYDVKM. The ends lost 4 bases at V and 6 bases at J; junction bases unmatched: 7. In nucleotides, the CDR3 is TGTGCCAGCAGTTCATCGGGACAGGGGGTCCCTGAAGCTTTCTTT. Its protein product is CASSSSGQGVPEAFF.